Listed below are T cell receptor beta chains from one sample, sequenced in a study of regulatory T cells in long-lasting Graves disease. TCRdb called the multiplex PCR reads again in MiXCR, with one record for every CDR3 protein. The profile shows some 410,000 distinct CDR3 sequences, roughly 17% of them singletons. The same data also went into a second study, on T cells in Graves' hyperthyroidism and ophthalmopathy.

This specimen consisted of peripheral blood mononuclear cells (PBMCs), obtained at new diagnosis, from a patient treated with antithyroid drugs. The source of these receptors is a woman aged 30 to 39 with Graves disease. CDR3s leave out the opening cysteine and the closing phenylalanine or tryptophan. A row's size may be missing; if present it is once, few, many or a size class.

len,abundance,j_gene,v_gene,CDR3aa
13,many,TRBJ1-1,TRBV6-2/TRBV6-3,ASSYGQGRNTEAF
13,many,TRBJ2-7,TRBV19,ATREAVASSYEQY
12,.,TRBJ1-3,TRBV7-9,ASSPAGAGNTIY
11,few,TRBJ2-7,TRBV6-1,ASNRGRYSEQY
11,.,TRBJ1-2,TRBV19,ASSIAGPGGYT
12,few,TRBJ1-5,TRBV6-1,ASSPPGTNQPQH
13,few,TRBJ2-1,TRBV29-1,SVEPRLASSNEQF
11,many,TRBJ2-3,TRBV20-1,SELAGRADTQY
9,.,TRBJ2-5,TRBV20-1,SAADQETQY
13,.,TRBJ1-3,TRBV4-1,ASSQSLPTGNTIY
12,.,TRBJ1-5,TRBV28,ASTRDGVNQPQH
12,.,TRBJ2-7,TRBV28,ASSLTDRDYEQY
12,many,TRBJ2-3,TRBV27,ASGISGHKDTQY
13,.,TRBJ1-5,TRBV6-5,ASSYVGGGNQPQH
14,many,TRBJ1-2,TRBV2,ASKTPEGQGNYGYT